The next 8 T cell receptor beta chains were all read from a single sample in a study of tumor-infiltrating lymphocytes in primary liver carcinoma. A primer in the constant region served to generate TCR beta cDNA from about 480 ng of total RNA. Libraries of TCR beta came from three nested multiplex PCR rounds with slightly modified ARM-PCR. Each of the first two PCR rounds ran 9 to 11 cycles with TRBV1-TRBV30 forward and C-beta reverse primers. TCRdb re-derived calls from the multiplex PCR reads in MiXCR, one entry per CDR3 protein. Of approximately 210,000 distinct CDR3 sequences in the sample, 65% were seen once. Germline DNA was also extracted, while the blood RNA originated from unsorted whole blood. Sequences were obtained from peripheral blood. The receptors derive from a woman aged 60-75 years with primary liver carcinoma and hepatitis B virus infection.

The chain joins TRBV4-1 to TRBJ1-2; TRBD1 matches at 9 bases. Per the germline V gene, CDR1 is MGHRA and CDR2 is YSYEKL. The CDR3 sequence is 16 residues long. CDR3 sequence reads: CRSSQVPTGGNYGYTF. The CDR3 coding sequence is TGCAGGAGCAGCCAAGTTCCGACAGGGGGGAATTATGGCTACACCTTC.

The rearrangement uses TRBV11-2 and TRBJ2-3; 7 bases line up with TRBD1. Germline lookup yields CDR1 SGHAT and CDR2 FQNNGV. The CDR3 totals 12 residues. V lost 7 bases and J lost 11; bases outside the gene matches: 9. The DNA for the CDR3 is TGTGCCAGCATTACAGGGGCCGGTATGCAGTATTTT. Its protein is CASITGAGMQYF. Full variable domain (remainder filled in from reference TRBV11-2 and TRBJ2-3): EAGVAQSPRYKIIEKRQSVAFWCNPISGHATLYWYQQILGQGPKLLIQFQNNGVVDDSQLPKDRFSAERLKGVDSTLKIQPAKLEDSAVYLCASITGAGMQYFGPGTRLTVL.

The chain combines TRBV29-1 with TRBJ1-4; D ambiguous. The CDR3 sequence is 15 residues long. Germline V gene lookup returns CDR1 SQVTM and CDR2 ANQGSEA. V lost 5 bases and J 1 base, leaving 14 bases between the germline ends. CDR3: CSVRKGGLTNEKLFF. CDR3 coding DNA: TGCAGCGTTCGCAAGGGCGGACTAACTAATGAAAAACTGTTTTTT. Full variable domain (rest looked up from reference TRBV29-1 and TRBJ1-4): SAVISQKPSRDICQRGTSLTIQCQVDSQVTMMFWYRQQPGQSLTLIATANQGSEATYESGFVIDKFPISRPNLTFSTLTVSNMSPEDSSIYLCSVRKGGLTNEKLFFGSGTQLSVL.

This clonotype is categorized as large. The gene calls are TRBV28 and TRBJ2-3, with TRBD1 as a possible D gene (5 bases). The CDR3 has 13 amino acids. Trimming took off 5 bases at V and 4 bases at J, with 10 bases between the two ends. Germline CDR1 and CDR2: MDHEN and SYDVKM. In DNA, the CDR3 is TGTGCCAGCAGTCTTCAGGGTCCAGATACGCAGTATTTT. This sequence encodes CASSLQGPDTQYF.

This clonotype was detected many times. CDR3 amino acids: CASSLGQGYTEAFF. CDR3 coding DNA: TGCGCCAGCAGCTTGGGACAGGGATACACTGAAGCTTTCTTT. The chain couples TRBV5-1 to TRBJ1-1; TRBD1 aligns across 7 bases. Per germline, CDR1 SGHRS and CDR2 YFSETQ. Trimming took 0 bases from V and 3 from J; bases not matched to a gene: 2. The CDR3 consists of 14 residues.

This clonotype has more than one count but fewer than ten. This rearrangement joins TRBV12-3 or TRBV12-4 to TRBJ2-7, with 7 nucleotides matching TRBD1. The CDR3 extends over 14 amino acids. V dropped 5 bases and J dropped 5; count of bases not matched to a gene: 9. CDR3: CASSRTGFGDEQYF. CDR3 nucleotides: TGTGCCAGCAGTCGGACAGGTTTCGGGGACGAGCAGTACTTC.

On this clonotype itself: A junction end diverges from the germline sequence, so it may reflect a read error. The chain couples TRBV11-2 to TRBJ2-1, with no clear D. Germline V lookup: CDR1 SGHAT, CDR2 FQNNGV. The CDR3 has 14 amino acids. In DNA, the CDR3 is TGTCCCAGCAGCTTTACGGGTCTGGGATATGAGCAGTTCTTC. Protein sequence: CPSSFTGLGYEQFF.

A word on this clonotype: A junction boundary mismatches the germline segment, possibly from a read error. CDR3: CASSLIDWTGGETRYF. The CDR3 DNA is TGTGCCAGCAGTTTAATAGATTGGACAGGGGGTGAGACCCGGTACTTC. V usage is TRBV28 and J usage is TRBJ2-5; 10 bases align to TRBD1. This CDR3 comprises 16 residues. The germline CDR1 and CDR2 sequences are MDHEN and SYDVKM. Complete variable domain (other parts from reference TRBV28 and TRBJ2-5): DVKVTQSSRYLVKRTGEKVFLECVQDMDHENMFWYRQDPGLGLRLIYFSYDVKMKEKGDIPEGYSVSREKKERFSLILESASTNQTSMYLCASSLIDWTGGETRYFGPGTRLLVL.